Each of the 20 T cell receptor beta chains below was sequenced from the same sample in a study of OX40 agonist ivuxolimab in advanced cancers. Clones were sequenced by immunoSEQ multiplex PCR, and TCRdb holds only the in-frame ones, with some missing. Altogether more than 12,000 clones are present, 91% being singletons, with the ten largest covering around 23%. Sample: CD4+ or CD8+ T cells sorted from blood, taken in a trial of the OX40 agonist ivuxolimab. All receptors come from an adult with an advanced solid tumor such as melanoma, head and neck, liver or kidney cancer.

This CDR3 reads CASTLTQGGEQYF. For the CDR3, the DNA is TGTGCCAGCACGTTGACTCAGGGCGGCGAGCAGTACTTC. The chain couples TRBV6-6 to TRBJ2-7, with D possibly TRBD1 on 5 matching bases. Germline V gene sequence: CDR1 MNHNY, CDR2 SVGAGI (reference sequence). The CDR3 covers 13 residues. The ends were cut back, 7 bases at V and 6 bases at J, with 16 bases in the middle.

The V call is TRBV27, the J call TRBJ2-2; D remains ambiguous. The CDR3 is made up of 13 amino acids. The V and J ends lost 3 bases and 6 bases respectively, with 8 bases between them. Germline CDR1 is MNHEY and CDR2 is SMNVEV (reference sequence). CDR3 loop: CASSFVPPGELFF. The CDR3 DNA reads TGTGCCAGCAGTTTTGTCCCCCCCGGGGAGCTGTTTTTT.

V gene TRBV27 combines with J gene TRBJ2-7; TRBD2 might be the D (5 bases). V was pared by 4 bases and J by 3 bases, with 13 bases between. CDR3 length: 14 amino acids. Germline CDR1 and CDR2: MNHEY and SMNVEV (reference sequence). CDR3 protein: CASSSSGNGYEQYF. CDR3 DNA sequence: TGTGCCAGCAGTTCCTCCGGGAACGGCTACGAGCAGTACTTC.

The chain uses TRBV30 and TRBJ2-5; 8 nucleotides line up with TRBD1. V gave up 5 bases and J gave up 2 bases; unmatched junction bases: 10. The length of the CDR3 is 15 residues. CDR1 GTSNPN and CDR2 SVGIG come from the germline V gene (reference sequence). This CDR3 is CAWDWGTGSQETQYF. CDR3 sequence (DNA): TGTGCCTGGGATTGGGGGACAGGATCTCAAGAGACCCAGTACTTC.

V and J are TRBV5-6 and TRBJ1-1; D gene ambiguous. This CDR3 has 17 residues. CDR1 is SGHDT and CDR2 is YYEEEE in the germline V gene. The ends were cut back, 1 base at V and 0 bases at J, with 16 bases in the middle. The CDR3 DNA reads TGTGCCAGCAGCTTGTACTTTAATGCAGTCATGAACACTGAAGCTTTCTTT. Translating gives CASSLYFNAVMNTEAFF.

The chain carries TRBV29-1 and TRBJ2-2; no firm D call. Per germline, CDR1 SQVTM and CDR2 ANQGSEA. The CDR3 totals 14 residues. Trimming removed 6 bases from V and 0 bases from J, with 11 bases in between. The CDR3 is CSVVSSTNTGELFF. DNA for the CDR3: TGCAGCGTCGTGAGTTCTACGAACACCGGGGAGCTGTTTTTT.

The chain has TRBV7-9 and TRBJ1-2, with no clear D. The germline V gene has CDR1 SEHNR and CDR2 FQNEAQ (reference sequence). Trimming cost V 4 bases and J 6 bases, with 15 bases left between them. The CDR3 covers 14 residues. CDR3 bases: TGTGCCAGCAGCTATATGACTGGGAACGATGGCTACACCTTC. It is translated as CASSYMTGNDGYTF.

This sequence joins TRBV4-1 and TRBJ1-5, with D unclear. The CDR3 totals 15 residues. Trimming took off 4 bases at V and 5 bases at J, with 15 bases between the two ends. Germline V CDR1 and CDR2: MGHRA, YSYEKL. The CDR3 loop is CASSLENGVHQPQHF. Written as DNA, the CDR3 is TGCGCCAGCAGCCTAGAGAATGGGGTGCATCAGCCCCAGCATTTT.

The J gene is TRBJ1-6, the V gene TRBV25-1, with unresolved D. The CDR3 sequence is 15 residues long. V was trimmed by 4 bases and J by 15 bases, leaving 22 bases between them. Germline CDR1 is MGHDK and CDR2 is SYGVNS. CDR3 nucleotides: TGTGCCAGCAGTGTAGAAGGTGGTCCGGGCCCAGTCCTCCACTTT. Its translation: CASSVEGGPGPVLHF. Full variable domain (missing parts from reference TRBV25-1 and TRBJ1-6): EADIYQTPRYLVIGTGKKITLECSQTMGHDKMYWYQQDPGMELHLIHYSYGVNSTEKGDLSSESTVSRIRTEHFPLTLESARPSHTSQYLCASSVEGGPGPVLHFGNGTRLTVT.

The chain employs TRBV27 and TRBJ2-3; D possibly corresponds to TRBD2 (6 bases). The ends were cut back, 2 bases at V and 7 bases at J, with 7 bases in the middle. This CDR3 has 12 residues. In germline, CDR1 is MNHEY, CDR2 SMNVEV (reference sequence). CDR3 DNA sequence: TGTGCCAGCAGTTTAGCGGGGCATACGCAGTATTTT. It encodes CASSLAGHTQYF.

The V and J genes are TRBV27 and TRBJ1-4; tentative D call: TRBD1 (6 bases). The CDR3 covers 15 residues. Per germline, CDR1 MNHEY and CDR2 SMNVEV (reference sequence). Trimming pared 4 bases from V and 8 bases from J, leaving 17 bases between. CDR3 nucleotides: TGTGCCAGCAGTTCCACAACAGGGTGGCGAGAAAAACTGTTTTTT. The encoded protein is CASSSTTGWREKLFF.

CDR3 coding DNA: TGTGCCAGCAGCGACAGGGGGCTCACTGAAGCTTTCTTT. As protein: CASSDRGLTEAFF. J is TRBJ1-1 and V is TRBV6-1, with TRBD1 identical over 10 bases. After removal of 6 bases from V and 4 bases from J, the junction contained 2 bases not matched to a gene. The CDR3 loop spans 13 amino acids. In germline, CDR1 is MNHNS, CDR2 SASEGT.

The chain joins TRBV4-1 to TRBJ2-7, with 7 bases aligning to TRBD2. V shed 1 base and J 4 bases; nucleotides not matched to a gene: 7. Germline V lookup: CDR1 MGHRA, CDR2 YSYEKL. The CDR3 is 15 residues long. The CDR3 protein is CASSQGVAGQYEQYF. CDR3 coding DNA: TGCGCCAGCAGCCAAGGGGTAGCGGGCCAGTACGAGCAGTACTTC.

The chain is built from TRBV10-3 and TRBJ2-7; TRBD2 matches at 14 bases. J gave up 5 bases and V 3 bases, and 9 bases lay outside the gene matches. CDR3 length equals 17 residues. CDR1 is ENHRY, CDR2 SYGVKD, per germline. CDR3 nucleotide sequence: TGTGCCATCAGTGATGGTCGGACTAGCGGGAGGAACCACGAGCAGTACTTC. Translated, it gives CAISDGRTSGRNHEQYF.

The chain links TRBV29-1 to TRBJ2-7; 9 nucleotides match TRBD2. The V segment lost 0 bases and the J segment 1 base; nucleotides outside the gene matches: 7. Per the germline V gene, CDR1 is SQVTM and CDR2 is ANQGSEA. The CDR3 has 16 amino acids. CDR3: CSVEDAGTSGSYEQYF. The CDR3 bases are TGCAGCGTTGAAGATGCTGGCACTAGCGGGTCCTACGAGCAGTACTTC.

This clone was seen once. V and J are TRBV27 and TRBJ1-5, with D unclear. This CDR3 is 15 amino acids long. The germline V gene encodes CDR1 MNHEY and CDR2 SMNVEV (reference sequence). The germline V and J ends were trimmed by 1 base and 3 bases, with 10 bases remaining between them. CDR3 nucleotides: TGTGCCAGCAGTTTATACAGAGAGATCAATCAGCCCCAGCATTTT. It codes for CASSLYREINQPQHF.

This clone showed up just once. CDR3 bases: TGTGCCAGCAGCTCGAGTGGGGAGCAGTACTTC. It is translated as CASSSSGEQYF. The chain recombines TRBV7-6 with TRBJ2-7; D is unresolved. The CDR3 consists of 11 residues. The V end lost 4 bases, the J end lost 7 bases, and 8 bases lay between the germline ends. Germline CDR1 and CDR2: SGHVS and FNYEAQ.

The rearrangement links TRBV4-1 to TRBJ1-1; 7 nucleotides align to TRBD1. V dropped 0 bases and J dropped 4; count of bases not matched to a gene: 5. The CDR3 is 15 residues long. Looked up from germline, CDR1 is MGHRA and CDR2 is YSYEKL. The CDR3: CASSQEQGTSTEAFF. CDR3 sequence (DNA): TGCGCCAGCAGCCAAGAACAGGGGACCTCCACTGAAGCTTTCTTT.

In its sample, this clone was seen once. The chain combines TRBV15 with TRBJ2-5, with 7 nucleotides matching TRBD2. This CDR3 has 15 residues. V shed 0 bases, J shed 5 bases, and the junction held 6 bases outside the gene matches. Germline V gene sequence: CDR1 LNHNV, CDR2 YYDKDF (reference sequence). Written as DNA, the CDR3 is TGTGCCACCAGCAGAGACGGGGGAGGGATCGAGACCCAGTACTTC. Residues: CATSRDGGGIETQYF.

The chain couples TRBV27 to TRBJ1-5, with no clear D. Looked up from germline, CDR1 is MNHEY and CDR2 is SMNVEV (reference sequence). With 2 bases removed from V and 1 base from J, the gap between germline ends came to 3 bases. The CDR3 length is 13 residues. The CDR3 reads CASSLDSNQPQHF. The CDR3 DNA is TGTGCCAGCAGTTTAGACAGCAATCAGCCCCAGCATTTT.